This T cell receptor beta chain was sequenced in a study (dated by TCRdb to the mid-2010s). Study-wide context: The study examined whether tumor-infiltrating Tregs in breast cancer are drawn from blood Tregs or arise in situ by conversion from other CD4+ T cell subsets. Overall results and qualifications from the work: Tumor memory CD4+ T cell TCR gene usage was found to cluster with blood and lymph node memory CD4+ cells and with lymph node naive CD4+ cells. The greatest overlap of tumor-infiltrating Treg TCR alpha and beta sequences was with tumor naive CD4+ T cells, followed next by blood naive CD4+ T cells. Rather than covering whole repertoires, validation in the larger cohort was restricted to a single TCR beta V-J rearrangement.

Taken from the germline V gene, the CDR1 and CDR2 loops are SGHRS and YFSETQ. From the cysteine through the phenylalanine, the CDR3 covers 17 amino acids. The entry retains the CDR3 DNA only, 51 bases that are in frame from base 1. Here V drops 4 bases and J drops 0 bases, and the junction holds 7 bases not matched to any gene. To purify naive CD4+ T cells, the Miltenyi Naive CD4+ T Cell Isolation kit was used, and CD25 microbeads served to deplete Tregs. Tregs, naive and memory CD4+ T cells from tumor, blood and ipsilateral draining lymph nodes of a handful of breast cancer patients underwent full-length TCR alpha and beta sequencing. Tumor tissue and lymph nodes obtained by ipsilateral axillary dissection were perfused with PBS, cut into small pieces and digested using collagenase I and hyaluronidase. A purity exceeding 90% was confirmed by FACS for the sorted cell populations. Full-length TCR variable regions were amplified by 5' RACE PCR with constant-region reverse primers, and semi-nested PCR with Nested Universal Primer A was subsequently performed. Using the ReliaPrep RNA Cell Miniprep System, total RNA was extracted, and the SMARTer RACE 5'/3' Kit was then used to reverse transcribe the RNA into 5'RACE-ready cDNA. Multiplex adaptors were used to barcode the full-length TCR alpha and beta libraries, which were then sequenced on an Illumina MiSeq. The study's processing was this. Sequencing data were pooled across the five patients for each of nine subset-tissue groups and compared by unsupervised clustering of TCR gene usage. The Morisita-Horn index, with shared sequences weighted by their contribution to each repertoire, was used to calculate repertoire similarity. The public reads were quality trimmed at Q25 with fastp and then assembled into clones with MiXCR by TCRdb, keeping productive beta chains. Merged by CDR3 protein, the rows form single entries marked with the most common genes and DNA. The V and J calls, along with clone size, are taken from TCRdb and not from the paper's own processing. The sample yields about 60,000 distinct CDR3 sequences; around 30% were counted once. Roughly 2.5% of the sample is taken by the ten largest.

Comments on this clonotype: Its antigen is still unknown. Per-base quality was not reported, and no clone a single base away is much larger than it.

This chain is built from TRBV5-1 and TRBJ2-1, and 10 junction bases match TRBD2. Sequenced: tumor-infiltrating naive CD4+ T cells sorted from the breast tumor. The cell subset or site label, read with the paper, signifies: naive CD4+ T cells, CD4+CD45RA+CD25-. The TCR originated in a female donor with breast cancer. The nucleotides read TGCGCCAGCAGCGTTAGGACTAGCGGAAGCTCCTACAATGAGCAGTTCTTC. It is translated as CASSVRTSGSSYNEQFF.